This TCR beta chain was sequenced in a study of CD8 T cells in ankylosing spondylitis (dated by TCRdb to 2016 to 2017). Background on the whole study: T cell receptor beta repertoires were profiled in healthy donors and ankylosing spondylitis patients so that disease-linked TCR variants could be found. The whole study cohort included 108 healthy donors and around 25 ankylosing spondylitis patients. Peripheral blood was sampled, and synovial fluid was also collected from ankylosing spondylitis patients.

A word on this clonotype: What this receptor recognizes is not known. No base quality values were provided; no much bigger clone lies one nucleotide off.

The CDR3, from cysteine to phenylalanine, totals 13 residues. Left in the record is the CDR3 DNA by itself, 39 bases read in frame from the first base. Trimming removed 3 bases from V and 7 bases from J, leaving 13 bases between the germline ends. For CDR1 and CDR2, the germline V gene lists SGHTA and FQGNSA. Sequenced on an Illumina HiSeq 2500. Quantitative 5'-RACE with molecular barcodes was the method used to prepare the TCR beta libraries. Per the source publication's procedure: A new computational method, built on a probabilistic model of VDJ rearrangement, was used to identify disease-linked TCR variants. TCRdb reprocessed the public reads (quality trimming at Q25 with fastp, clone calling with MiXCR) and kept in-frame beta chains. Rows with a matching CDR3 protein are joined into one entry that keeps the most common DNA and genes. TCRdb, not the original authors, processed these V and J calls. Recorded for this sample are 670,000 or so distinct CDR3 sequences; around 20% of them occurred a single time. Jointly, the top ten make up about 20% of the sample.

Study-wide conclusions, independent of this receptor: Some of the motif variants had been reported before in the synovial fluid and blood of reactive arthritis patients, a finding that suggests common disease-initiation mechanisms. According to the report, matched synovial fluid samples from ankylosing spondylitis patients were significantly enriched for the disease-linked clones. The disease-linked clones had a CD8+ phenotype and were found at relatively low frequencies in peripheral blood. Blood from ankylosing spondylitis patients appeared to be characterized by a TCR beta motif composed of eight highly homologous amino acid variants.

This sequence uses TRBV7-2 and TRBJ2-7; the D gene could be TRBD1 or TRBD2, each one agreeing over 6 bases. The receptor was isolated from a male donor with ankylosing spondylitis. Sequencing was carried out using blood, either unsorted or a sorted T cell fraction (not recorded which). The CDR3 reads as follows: CASSFSEGGEQYF. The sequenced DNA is TGTGCCAGCAGCTTCTCGGAGGGGGGAGAGCAGTACTTC.